The subject of this entry is one T cell receptor (beta chain). The ends were cut back, 3 bases at V and 4 bases at J, with 12 bases in the middle. Germline CDR1 SNHLY, CDR2 FYNNEI. The CDR3 sequence is 14 residues long. This sample was included in a study of blood T cell repertoires in COVID-19. The table came from immunoSEQ multiplex PCR; TCRdb's copy has only in-frame clones and leaves some out. This table has about 46,000 clones, approximately 85% appearing once. This clonotype was obtained from a human donor in a cohort sampled during active COVID-19. The donor label of this sample is uncertain. The rearrangement joins TRBV2 to TRBJ1-1; D gene unclear. The material sequenced was peripheral blood. CDR3 bases: TGTGCCAGCAGTGAGGAGAATCAAGTCACTGAAGCTTTCTTT. Translated, it gives CASSEENQVTEAFF.